The 25 T cell receptor beta chains reported below all come from one sample, sequenced in a study of somatic mutations in cytotoxic T cells in rheumatoid arthritis. Profiled with immunoSEQ multiplex PCR; TCRdb holds only in-frame clones, not every one. The sample has approximately 21,000 clones, roughly 80% seen once. The sequenced sample consisted of CD8+ T cells sorted from blood. The receptors were gathered from an adult with rheumatoid arthritis.

The rearrangement links TRBV29-1 to TRBJ2-2; 7 bases are a match to TRBD1. Losses at the gene ends were 3 bases for V and 6 bases for J; bases not matched to a gene: 10. Germline V gives CDR1 SQVTM, CDR2 ANQGSEA. The CDR3 is 15 residues long. The CDR3 sequence: CSVEGQQGSPGELFF. CDR3 DNA sequence: TGCAGCGTTGAGGGTCAACAGGGGTCCCCCGGGGAGCTGTTTTTT.

This clone is a singleton in its sample. V is TRBV27 and J is TRBJ1-5; D unresolved. Germline V gene sequence: CDR1 MNHEY, CDR2 SMNVEV (reference sequence). The CDR3 consists of 14 residues. Trimming left V 0 bases short and J 0 bases short, with 3 bases between. The chain's CDR3 is CASSLSNSNQPQHF. For the CDR3, the DNA is TGTGCCAGCAGTTTATCTAATAGCAATCAGCCCCAGCATTTT.

The V gene is TRBV10-3, the J gene TRBJ1-3; 10 positions agree with TRBD1. V dropped 11 bases and J dropped 6; count of bases not matched to a gene: 7. From germline, CDR1 is ENHRY and CDR2 SYGVKD. CDR3 length: 13 amino acids. The CDR3: CAAGTGALNTIYF. The CDR3 nucleotides are TGTGCCGCCGGGACAGGGGCGTTAAACACCATATATTTT.

The chain couples TRBV12-5 to TRBJ2-1; 10 bases line up with TRBD2. Germline V lookup: CDR1 LGHNT, CDR2 FRNRAP. V was clipped by 4 bases and J by 8 bases; unmatched bases: 8. The CDR3 runs to 15 residues. Here the CDR3 reads CASGSSSGGAYEQFF. DNA for the CDR3: TGTGCTAGTGGTTCCTCGAGCGGGGGGGCCTATGAGCAGTTCTTC.

This clone was found a few times. The chain employs TRBV10-3 and TRBJ1-5, with a possible D match to TRBD1 (6 bases). Germline V CDR1 and CDR2: ENHRY, SYGVKD. The V end was cut by 11 bases, the J end by 3 bases, with 17 bases between. This CDR3 is built from 14 residues. This CDR3 is CAASGGPANQPQHF. The CDR3 coding sequence is TGTGCCGCCTCGGGGGGGCCGGCCAATCAGCCCCAGCATTTT.

CDR3 amino acids: CASSLSGTGTYEQYF. DNA for the CDR3: TGTGCCAGCAGTTTATCCGGGACAGGGACCTACGAGCAGTACTTC. The V gene is TRBV27, the J gene TRBJ2-7, with TRBD1 identical over 9 bases. This CDR3 is built from 15 residues. V was clipped by 0 bases and J by 2 bases; unmatched bases: 2. Germline V lookup: CDR1 MNHEY, CDR2 SMNVEV (reference sequence).

With respect to this clone: The sample has other DNA sequences that encode this CDR3 too. This sequence joins TRBV15 and TRBJ2-3, with D possibly being TRBD1 (5 bases). V lost 3 bases and J 1 base, leaving 8 bases between the germline ends. The CDR3 contains 14 residues. Germline V gives CDR1 LNHNV, CDR2 YYDKDF (reference sequence). CDR3 sequence: CATSRVGGTDTQYF. CDR3 sequence (DNA): TGTGCCACCAGCAGGGTAGGGGGCACAGATACGCAGTATTTT.

The chain carries TRBV4-1 and TRBJ2-5; the D gene is possibly TRBD2 (6 bases). V shed 5 bases and J shed 5 bases, with 18 bases lying between them. Germline V gene data show CDR1 as MGHRA and CDR2 as YSYEKL. This CDR3 spans 15 amino acids. The CDR3 is CASSDPFGGVETQYF. The CDR3 nucleotides read TGCGCCAGCAGCGACCCCTTCGGAGGGGTGGAGACCCAGTACTTC.

The rearrangement joins TRBV7-2 to TRBJ2-7; no firm D call. Germline V lookup: CDR1 SGHTA, CDR2 FQGNSA. Trimming stripped 5 bases from V and 1 base from J, with 15 bases between. The CDR3 is 15 amino acids. CDR3 protein: CASSLYYGSSYEQYF. The CDR3 nucleotides are TGTGCCAGCAGCCTTTACTACGGGTCGTCCTACGAGCAGTACTTC. Filled out from reference TRBV7-2 and TRBJ2-7, the complete variable domain reads GAGVSQSPSNKVTEKGKDVELRCDPISGHTALYWYRQSLGQGLEFLIYFQGNSAPDKSGLPSDRFSAERTGGSVSTLTIQRTQQEDSAVYLCASSLYYGSSYEQYFGPGTRLTVT.

This chain uses TRBV15 with TRBJ2-1, with 10 bases fitting TRBD1. J lost 7 bases, V lost 6 bases, and 6 bases had no gene match. CDR3 length: 14 amino acids. Germline V gives CDR1 LNHNV, CDR2 YYDKDF (reference sequence). This CDR3 is CATSTGTGDNEQFF. The CDR3 DNA reads TGTGCCACCAGTACCGGGACAGGGGATAATGAGCAGTTCTTC. Combining the CDR3 with reference TRBV15 and TRBJ2-1 gives the whole variable domain DAMVIQNPRYQVTQFGKPVTLSCSQTLNHNVMYWYQQKSSQAPKLLFHYYDKDFNNEADTPDNFQSRRPNTSFCFLDIRSPGLGDTAMYLCATSTGTGDNEQFFGPGTRLTVL.

The genes are TRBV7-9 and TRBJ2-1, with 11 bases fitting TRBD2. Germline V CDR1 and CDR2: SEHNR, FQNEAQ (reference sequence). J lost 4 bases, V lost 5 bases, and 7 bases had no gene match. There are 16 residues in the CDR3. CDR3 nucleotides: TGTGCCAGCAGCGGACGACTAGCGGGGCTGTACAATGAGCAGTTCTTC. It specifies CASSGRLAGLYNEQFF.

The V gene is TRBV4-1, the J gene TRBJ2-1; TRBD2 agrees at 10 bases. Germline CDR1 is MGHRA and CDR2 is YSYEKL. The CDR3 sequence is 18 residues long. V shed 4 bases, J shed 1 base, and the junction held 10 bases outside the gene matches. DNA of the CDR3: TGCGCCAGCAGCCGATTATCTAGCGGGGGAATGTCCTACAATGAGCAGTTCTTC. Translated, it gives CASSRLSSGGMSYNEQFF.

V is TRBV9 and J is TRBJ1-5; no definite D call. This CDR3 is built from 18 residues. Germline loops: CDR1 SGDLS, CDR2 YYNGEE. V was cut by 1 base and J by 5 bases, with 22 bases left in between. The CDR3 is CASSVTVWLGERYQPQHF. The CDR3 nucleotides read TGTGCCAGCAGCGTAACTGTTTGGCTTGGAGAGCGGTATCAGCCCCAGCATTTT.

The chain employs TRBV6-4 and TRBJ1-5, with a possible D match to TRBD1 (5 bases). Trimming took off 1 base at V and 7 bases at J, with 20 bases between the two ends. There are 17 residues in the CDR3. Germline-derived CDR1 and CDR2 are MRHNA and SNTAGT. This CDR3 is CASSDFSEDMGRQPQHF. The DNA of the CDR3 is TGTGCCAGCAGTGACTTTTCCGAGGACATGGGTCGGCAGCCCCAGCATTTT.

The chain has TRBV5-4 and TRBJ2-7, with 11 bases aligning to TRBD1. The germline CDR1 and CDR2 sequences are SGHNT and YYREEE (reference sequence). The CDR3 runs 15 residues. The J segment lost 2 bases and the V segment lost 4 bases, leaving 5 bases of the junction unmatched. The CDR3 sequence: CASSPPGQGAYEQYF. DNA of the CDR3: TGTGCCAGCAGCCCCCCGGGACAGGGGGCCTACGAGCAGTACTTC.

The V gene is TRBV7-2, the J gene TRBJ1-4; a weak D match, TRBD1 (5 bases). This CDR3 spans 13 amino acids. Between the trimmed V and J ends, which lost 7 bases and 0 bases, there was a span of 6 bases. Germline loops: CDR1 SGHTA, CDR2 FQGNSA. CDR3: CASTRATNEKLFF. In nucleotides, the CDR3 is TGTGCCAGCACCAGGGCAACTAATGAAAAACTGTTTTTT.

In this sample, this clone turned up a few times. The chain is built from TRBV2 and TRBJ1-5, with D perhaps TRBD1 (6 bases). Looked up from germline, CDR1 is SNHLY and CDR2 is FYNNEI. The CDR3 is 13 residues long. V gave up 8 bases and J gave up 7 bases, with 15 bases separating them. The CDR3 here is CASLEGGNQPQHF. The DNA of the CDR3 is TGTGCCAGCTTAGAAGGGGGGAACCAGCCCCAGCATTTT.

The rearrangement links TRBV9 to TRBJ1-1; D remains ambiguous. This CDR3 is built from 12 residues. Germline CDR1 SGDLS, CDR2 YYNGEE. V lost 4 bases to trimming and J lost 6 bases, with 10 bases between them. DNA of the CDR3: TGTGCCAGCAGCTCTAGTCGGTCTGAAGCTTTCTTT. Protein product: CASSSSRSEAFF.

V and J are TRBV5-6 and TRBJ2-5; 9 nucleotides align to TRBD1. With the DNA end fitting TRBJ2-7 better, the J assignment may be wrong. This CDR3 is 13 amino acids long. Germline CDR1 is SGHDT and CDR2 is YYEEEE. The CDR3 spells CASSRDRDYEQYF. The CDR3 region has the DNA TGTGCCAGCTCTCGGGACAGGGACTACGAGCAGTACTTC.

The genes are TRBV10-3 and TRBJ2-1; 9 bases agree with TRBD2. V shed 1 base and J 8 bases; nucleotides not matched to a gene: 3. The CDR3 has 14 amino acids. Per the germline V gene, CDR1 is ENHRY and CDR2 is SYGVKD. In nucleotides, the CDR3 is TGTGCCATCAGTGAGTTGGCGGGGGGGGATGAGCAGTTCTTC. Amino acid sequence: CAISELAGGDEQFF.

The chain uses TRBV10-1 and TRBJ2-7; D could derive from TRBD1 or TRBD2 (6 bases each). V was pared by 2 bases and J by 0 bases, with 8 bases between. Germline-derived CDR1 and CDR2 are WNHNN and SYGVQD (reference sequence). This CDR3 spans 14 amino acids. The CDR3 nucleotides read TGCGCCAGCAGTGAGGGAGGGGGCTCCTACGAGCAGTACTTC. Translated: CASSEGGGSYEQYF.

The chain couples TRBV11-2 to TRBJ2-4; TRBD2 matches 12 bases. The V and J ends lost 5 bases and 5 bases, in that order; junction bases with no gene match: 4. The CDR3 covers 15 residues. Germline lookup yields CDR1 SGHAT and CDR2 FQNNGV. The CDR3 region is CASSRTSGVENIQYF. The CDR3 DNA reads TGTGCCAGCAGCCGGACTAGCGGGGTAGAAAACATTCAGTACTTC. The variable domain in full, completed from reference TRBV11-2 and TRBJ2-4, reads EAGVAQSPRYKIIEKRQSVAFWCNPISGHATLYWYQQILGQGPKLLIQFQNNGVVDDSQLPKDRFSAERLKGVDSTLKIQPAKLEDSAVYLCASSRTSGVENIQYFGAGTRLSVL.

This chain connects TRBV6-5 to TRBJ2-1, with 8 bases matching TRBD2. The CDR3 loop spans 15 amino acids. Trimming cost V 2 bases and J 5 bases; bases outside gene matches: 5. The germline V gene encodes CDR1 MNHEY and CDR2 SVGAGI. The CDR3 sequence is CASSYRVAGNNEQFF. The CDR3 DNA reads TGTGCCAGCAGTTACAGGGTAGCGGGGAACAATGAGCAGTTCTTC.

The chain is built from TRBV6-5 and TRBJ1-2; 8 bases align to TRBD1. In germline, CDR1 is MNHEY, CDR2 SVGAGI. J gave up 5 bases and V 5 bases, and 7 bases lay outside the gene matches. The CDR3 is 14 residues long. DNA for the CDR3: TGTGCCAGCAGTCCGGACAGGGACCCATATGGCTACACCTTC. Translating it yields CASSPDRDPYGYTF.

V usage is TRBV11-2 and J usage is TRBJ2-3; 14 nucleotides line up with TRBD2. Germline V gene lookup returns CDR1 SGHAT and CDR2 FQNNGV. The CDR3 sequence is 16 residues long. After removal of 5 bases from V and 1 base from J, the junction contained 2 bases not matched to a gene. The CDR3 sequence: CASSQGLAGGTDTQYF. The CDR3 DNA is TGTGCCAGCAGCCAGGGACTAGCGGGGGGCACAGATACGCAGTATTTT.